The 30 T cell receptor beta chains in this list originate from one sample, sequenced in a study of blood T cell repertoires in COVID-19. Assay: immunoSEQ multiplex PCR; the TCRdb copy retains only in-frame clones and omits some. The sample includes roughly 230,000 clones, 83% seen only once; the top ten take 6.5% to 9%. The source material was peripheral blood. Receptor source: a woman in her forties or fifties with acute or convalescent COVID-19.

This chain uses TRBV7-2 with TRBJ2-5; a possible D gene is TRBD1 (6 bases). From germline, CDR1 is SGHTA and CDR2 FQGNSA. The V gene lost 5 bases and the J gene lost 4 bases, with 17 bases spanning the gap. This CDR3 is built from 15 residues. The CDR3 DNA follows: TGTGCCAGCAGCCCTTCCGGGACATCCGGAGAGACCCAGTACTTC. Translating it yields CASSPSGTSGETQYF.

V usage is TRBV24-1 and J usage is TRBJ2-3; D might be TRBD2 (5 bases). The germline V gene has CDR1 KGHDR and CDR2 SFDVKD. Trimming pared 7 bases from V and 4 bases from J, leaving 11 bases between. This CDR3 comprises 13 residues. In DNA, the CDR3 is TGTGCCACCAGGGAGGCAGTATCAGATACGCAGTATTTT. The encoded protein is CATREAVSDTQYF.

The J gene is TRBJ1-2, the V gene TRBV3-1 (or the pseudogene TRBV3-2), with TRBD1 identical over 7 bases. This CDR3 contains 15 residues. CDR1 and CDR2 from the germline V gene are LGHDT and YNNKEL (reference sequence). Trimming removed 5 bases from V and 4 bases from J; junction bases left unmatched: 10. CDR3 sequence reads: CASSITGDIGYGYTF. The CDR3 DNA sequence: TGTGCCAGCAGCATAACAGGGGATATAGGCTATGGCTACACCTTC.

The CDR3, as DNA: TGTGCCATCACCGGGGTTAACTATGGCTACACCTTC. This gives the protein CAITGVNYGYTF. This chain connects TRBV10-3 to TRBJ1-2; D call uncertain. The germline CDR1 and CDR2 sequences are ENHRY and SYGVKD. This CDR3 is built from 12 residues. The ends were cut back, 7 bases at V and 1 base at J, with 7 bases in the middle.

The V and J genes are TRBV19 and TRBJ2-1; 8 bases agree with TRBD2. Germline CDR1 is LNHDA and CDR2 is SQIVND (reference sequence). This CDR3 contains 17 residues. With V trimmed by 3 bases and J by 8 bases, 15 bases remained unmatched. Here the CDR3 reads CASSMRSGSLGGDEQFF. CDR3 DNA sequence: TGTGCCAGTAGTATGCGCAGCGGGAGCTTGGGGGGGGATGAGCAGTTCTTC. Full variable domain (outside the CDR3, taken from reference TRBV19 and TRBJ2-1): DGGITQSPKYLFRKEGQNVTLSCEQNLNHDAMYWYRQDPGQGLRLIYYSQIVNDFQKGDIAEGYSVSREKKESFPLTVTSAQKNPTAFYLCASSMRSGSLGGDEQFFGPGTRLTVL.

This clone was counted between two and nine times. This chain connects TRBV5-4 to TRBJ2-3; D unresolved. This CDR3 comprises 15 residues. CDR1 is SGHNT, CDR2 YYREEE, per germline (reference sequence). Trimming removed 4 bases at V and 0 bases at J, with 12 bases between. The CDR3: CASSKEPSSTDTQYF. CDR3 sequence (DNA): TGTGCCAGCAGCAAAGAGCCGTCTAGCACAGATACGCAGTATTTT.

This chain links TRBV10-3 with TRBJ2-4; D not certain. V was clipped by 7 bases and J by 7 bases, with 17 bases between them. CDR3 length: 14 amino acids. Germline CDR1 reads ENHRY; CDR2 reads SYGVKD. CDR3 coding DNA: TGTGCCATCAAAAAGTCGTCGAGTGATAACATTCAGTACTTC. It yields the protein CAIKKSSSDNIQYF.

The chain has TRBV27 and TRBJ2-3; 8 nucleotides match TRBD2. Germline V gene sequence: CDR1 MNHEY, CDR2 SMNVEV (reference sequence). Unmatched junction bases numbered 16, after V lost 4 bases and J lost 4 bases. This CDR3 has 18 residues. The CDR3 spells CASSYRTGSGGFADTQYF. In nucleotides, the CDR3 is TGTGCCAGCAGTTACAGGACCGGGAGCGGGGGATTCGCAGATACGCAGTATTTT.

The chain combines TRBV11-2 with TRBJ2-3; 9 bases align to TRBD1. The length of the CDR3 is 15 residues. Germline CDR1 reads SGHAT; CDR2 reads FQNNGV. Trimming at V came to 6 bases and at J to 3 bases, leaving 7 bases not matched to a gene. The CDR3 loop reads CASRKTGTGTDTQYF. CDR3 sequence (DNA): TGTGCCAGCAGAAAAACTGGGACAGGGACAGATACGCAGTATTTT.

This chain uses TRBV28 with TRBJ1-1; D may be TRBD1 (5 bases). The CDR3 totals 18 residues. The germline V gene encodes CDR1 MDHEN and CDR2 SYDVKM. The V and J ends lost 5 bases and 0 bases respectively, with 22 bases between them. CDR3 nucleotides: TGTGCCAGCAGTGTAGCAGGGTTTACTCTTTCCATGAACACTGAAGCTTTCTTT. It codes for CASSVAGFTLSMNTEAFF. Complete variable domain (other parts from reference TRBV28 and TRBJ1-1): DVKVTQSSRYLVKRTGEKVFLECVQDMDHENMFWYRQDPGLGLRLIYFSYDVKMKEKGDIPEGYSVSREKKERFSLILESASTNQTSMYLCASSVAGFTLSMNTEAFFGQGTRLTVV.

The gene calls are TRBV7-9 and TRBJ1-6; TRBD1 matches at 8 bases. J lost 9 bases, V lost 5 bases, and 6 bases had no gene match. CDR1 and CDR2 (germline): SEHNR, FQNEAQ (reference sequence). CDR3 size: 14 residues. Here the CDR3 reads CASSTGTGGSPLHF. DNA for the CDR3: TGTGCCAGCAGCACGGGGACAGGCGGTTCACCCCTCCACTTT.

This chain joins TRBV5-4 and TRBJ1-2, with D possibly being TRBD1 (5 bases). The ends were cut back, 2 bases at V and 3 bases at J, with 8 bases in the middle. The length of the CDR3 is 13 residues. CDR1 is SGHNT and CDR2 is YYREEE in the germline V gene (reference sequence). CDR3 amino acids: CASSLGEDYGYTF. The CDR3 region has the DNA TGTGCCAGCAGCTTAGGGGAGGACTATGGCTACACCTTC. Combining the CDR3 with reference TRBV5-4 and TRBJ1-2 gives the whole variable domain ETGVTQSPTHLIKTRGQQVTLRCSSQSGHNTVSWYQQALGQGPQFIFQYYREEENGRGNFPPRFSGLQFPNYSSELNVNALELDDSALYLCASSLGEDYGYTFGSGTRLTVV.

The chain employs TRBV9 and TRBJ1-1, with 7 bases fitting TRBD1. The CDR3 spans 15 residues. Germline V CDR1 and CDR2: SGDLS, YYNGEE. V shed 4 bases and J 0 bases; nucleotides not matched to a gene: 6. CDR3 DNA sequence: TGTGCCAGCAGCTCACAGGGGACAATGAACACTGAAGCTTTCTTT. This translates into CASSSQGTMNTEAFF.

J is TRBJ1-3 and V is TRBV27, with 10 bases matching TRBD1. The CDR3 length is 17 residues. Per the germline V gene, CDR1 is MNHEY and CDR2 is SMNVEV (reference sequence). V lost 5 bases, J lost 2 bases, and 9 bases stayed unmatched. CDR3 sequence (DNA): TGTGCCAGCAGTGGGACAGGGGACCCCCGGGCTGGAAACACCATATATTTT. Its translation is CASSGTGDPRAGNTIYF.

This rearrangement joins TRBV30 to TRBJ2-7; 14 bases fit TRBD2. The V segment lost 4 bases and the J segment 2 bases; nucleotides outside the gene matches: 4. CDR1 and CDR2 from the germline V gene are GTSNPN and SVGIG (reference sequence). The CDR3 is 15 amino acids. The CDR3 sequence is CAWTRTSGGPYEQYF. The CDR3 DNA reads TGTGCCTGGACACGGACTAGCGGGGGGCCCTACGAGCAGTACTTC.

V usage is TRBV7-2 and J usage is TRBJ1-5; 10 bases match TRBD1. This CDR3 has 15 amino acids. Germline trimming cut 4 bases from V and 6 bases from J; bases unmatched to any gene: 6. Germline CDR1 and CDR2: SGHTA and FQGNSA. CDR3 coding DNA: TGTGCCAGCAGCTCCGCGGGACAGGGGTCTCAGCCCCAGCATTTT. This codes for CASSSAGQGSQPQHF.

The genes are TRBV20-1 and TRBJ2-7; D perhaps matches TRBD2 (5 bases). Germline V lookup: CDR1 DFQATT, CDR2 SNEGSKA (reference sequence). The CDR3 length is 12 residues. V lost 3 bases, J lost 7 bases, and 13 bases lay in between. CDR3 amino acids: CSASDGPGEQYF. DNA of the CDR3: TGCAGTGCTAGTGACGGTCCGGGGGAGCAGTACTTC.

DNA of the CDR3: TGTGCCACCGTTAATCCGTCGGGCTCTGGAAACACCATATATTTT. Its translation is CATVNPSGSGNTIYF. The chain combines TRBV10-3 with TRBJ1-3; no reliable D call. The CDR3 covers 15 residues. V shed 10 bases and J shed 0 bases, with 16 bases lying between them. Per germline, CDR1 ENHRY and CDR2 SYGVKD.

The V and J genes are TRBV30 and TRBJ1-2; TRBD1 agrees at 8 bases. From germline, CDR1 is GTSNPN and CDR2 SVGIG (reference sequence). The CDR3 is 12 residues long. V lost 3 bases and J lost 10; bases outside the gene matches: 7. The CDR3 sequence: CAWRRTGLYYTF. CDR3 nucleotide sequence: TGTGCCTGGAGGAGGACAGGGCTTTACTACACCTTC.

The chain combines TRBV4-3 with TRBJ2-3; D is possibly TRBD2 (7 bases). V lost 8 bases, J lost 1 base, and 13 bases lay in between. Per the germline V gene, CDR1 is LGHNA and CDR2 is YSLEER. This CDR3 is built from 14 residues. As DNA, the CDR3 is TGCGCCAGCGGAGGGGGGGGCGGCACAGATACGCAGTATTTT. This sequence encodes CASGGGGGTDTQYF.

This chain uses TRBV2 with TRBJ1-2, with D possibly matching TRBD1 (5 bases). The V gene lost 8 bases and the J gene lost 3 bases, with 22 bases spanning the gap. The CDR3 runs 16 residues. In germline, CDR1 is SNHLY, CDR2 FYNNEI. The CDR3 nucleotides read TGTGCCAGCCCTCGGCGCAGGGTCGTCGGCGACTATGGCTACACCTTC. It encodes CASPRRRVVGDYGYTF.

This chain uses TRBV2 with TRBJ1-1; D gene uncertain. Germline V gives CDR1 SNHLY, CDR2 FYNNEI. The CDR3 consists of 14 residues. V lost 5 bases, J lost 0 bases, and 10 bases lay in between. This chain's CDR3 is CASSWRGVNTEAFF. The CDR3 DNA sequence: TGTGCCAGCAGTTGGCGGGGAGTGAACACTGAAGCTTTCTTT. The whole variable domain, filled in from reference TRBV2 and TRBJ1-1, reads EPEVTQTPSHQVTQMGQEVILRCVPISNHLYFYWYRQILGQKVEFLVSFYNNEISEKSEIFDDQFSVERPDGSNFTLKIRSTKLEDSAMYFCASSWRGVNTEAFFGQGTRLTVV.

The chain has TRBV19 and TRBJ2-6; 9 bases line up with TRBD1. With V trimmed by 1 base and J by 2 bases, 0 bases remained unmatched. In germline, CDR1 is LNHDA, CDR2 SQIVND (reference sequence). The CDR3 extends over 16 amino acids. The DNA of the CDR3 is TGTGCCAGTAGTATAGGACAGGGGGCTGGGGCCAACGTCCTGACTTTC. As protein: CASSIGQGAGANVLTF. Supplemented by reference TRBV19 and TRBJ2-6, the full variable domain reads DGGITQSPKYLFRKEGQNVTLSCEQNLNHDAMYWYRQDPGQGLRLIYYSQIVNDFQKGDIAEGYSVSREKKESFPLTVTSAQKNPTAFYLCASSIGQGAGANVLTFGAGSRLTVL.

J is TRBJ2-3 and V is TRBV3-1 (or the pseudogene TRBV3-2); possibly TRBD2 for D (6 bases). The V gene lost 11 bases and the J gene lost 5 bases, with 8 bases spanning the gap. The CDR3 sequence is 10 residues long. Germline CDR1 reads LGHDT; CDR2 reads YNNKEL (reference sequence). CDR3 loop: CAAGGDTQYF. As DNA, the CDR3 is TGTGCCGCCGGGGGAGATACGCAGTATTTT.

The chain joins TRBV30 to TRBJ1-6, with D unclear. The CDR3 loop spans 14 amino acids. The germline V and J ends were trimmed by 0 bases and 7 bases, with 10 bases remaining between them. Germline loops: CDR1 GTSNPN, CDR2 SVGIG (reference sequence). CDR3 nucleotide sequence: TGTGCCTGGAGTGTAAACAGAGCCAATTCACCCCTCCACTTT. Encoded protein: CAWSVNRANSPLHF.

The rearrangement links TRBV29-1 to TRBJ1-2; a possible D gene is TRBD1 (5 bases). Germline V gene sequence: CDR1 SQVTM, CDR2 ANQGSEA. With 4 bases removed from V and 5 bases from J, the gap between germline ends came to 8 bases. The length of the CDR3 is 11 residues. The CDR3 here is CSVVGGYGYTF. CDR3 in DNA: TGCAGCGTTGTCGGGGGATATGGCTACACCTTC.

This chain joins TRBV27 and TRBJ2-5; D might be TRBD2 (6 bases). This CDR3 comprises 14 residues. Trimming shortened V by 0 bases and J by 5 bases, and 10 bases separated the two germline ends. The germline CDR1 and CDR2 sequences are MNHEY and SMNVEV (reference sequence). The CDR3 DNA sequence: TGTGCCAGCAGTTTATCTCTAGGGAGGGAGACCCAGTACTTC. Its translation: CASSLSLGRETQYF.

This chain uses TRBV20-1 with TRBJ2-7, with D possibly matching TRBD2 (7 bases). V was shortened by 3 bases and J by 2 bases, with 17 bases between the two germline ends. This CDR3 region has 15 residues. In germline, CDR1 is DFQATT, CDR2 SNEGSKA (reference sequence). In DNA, the CDR3 is TGCAGTGCTAGTACGGCAGGGAGGGGGGCCTACGAGCAGTACTTC. Residues: CSASTAGRGAYEQYF.

The V gene is TRBV5-6, the J gene TRBJ1-3; TRBD1 agrees at 7 bases. Germline V CDR1 and CDR2: SGHDT, YYEEEE. This CDR3 comprises 18 residues. Trimming removed 0 bases from V and 0 bases from J; junction bases left unmatched: 9. The CDR3 DNA is TGTGCCAGCAGCTTGGTAGGGGGGACAGCGTTCTCTGGAAACACCATATATTTT. The encoded protein is CASSLVGGTAFSGNTIYF.

This chain joins TRBV25-1 and TRBJ2-7; TRBD1 is a possible D gene (6 bases). The CDR3 totals 12 residues. Per the germline V gene, CDR1 is MGHDK and CDR2 is SYGVNS. V lost 3 bases and J 4 bases, leaving 7 bases between the germline ends. The CDR3 loop reads CASSDQGYEQYF. The CDR3 bases are TGTGCCAGCAGTGATCAGGGGTACGAGCAGTACTTC.